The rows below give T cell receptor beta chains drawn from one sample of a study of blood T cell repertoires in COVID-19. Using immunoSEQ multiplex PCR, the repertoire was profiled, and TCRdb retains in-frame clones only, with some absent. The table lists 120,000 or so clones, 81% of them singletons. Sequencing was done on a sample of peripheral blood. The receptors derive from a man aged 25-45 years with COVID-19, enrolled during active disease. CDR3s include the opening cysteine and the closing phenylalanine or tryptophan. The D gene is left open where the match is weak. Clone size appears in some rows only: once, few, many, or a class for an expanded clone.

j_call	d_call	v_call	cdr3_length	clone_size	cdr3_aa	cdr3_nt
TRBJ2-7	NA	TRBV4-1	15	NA	CASSQEVLALSRQYF	TGCGCCAGCAGCCAAGAGGTACTAGCCCTGAGTCGGCAGTACTTC
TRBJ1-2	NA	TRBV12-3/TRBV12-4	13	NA	CASSLAGDYGYTF	TGTGCCAGCAGTTTAGCGGGCGATTATGGCTACACCTTC
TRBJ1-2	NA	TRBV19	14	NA	CASSNQGSNYGYTF	TGTGCCAGTAGTAACCAGGGGTCTAACTATGGCTACACCTTC
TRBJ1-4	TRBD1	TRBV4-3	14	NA	CASSPGQANEKLFF	TGCGCCAGCAGCCCCGGACAGGCGAATGAAAAACTGTTTTTT
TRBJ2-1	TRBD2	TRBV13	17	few	CASSSRAVGGPYNEQFF	TGTGCCAGCAGCTCCCGAGCGGTGGGAGGGCCCTACAATGAGCAGTTCTTC
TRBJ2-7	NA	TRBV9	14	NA	CASSPQGGSYEQYF	TGTGCCAGCAGCCCCCAGGGGGGCTCCTACGAGCAGTACTTC
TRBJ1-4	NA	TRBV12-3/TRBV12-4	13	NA	CASSFATNEKLFF	TGTGCCAGCAGTTTCGCAACTAATGAAAAACTGTTTTTT
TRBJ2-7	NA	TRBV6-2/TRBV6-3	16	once	CASSSLWGVSSYEQYF	TGTGCCAGCAGTTCTCTTTGGGGGGTGAGCTCCTACGAGCAGTACTTC
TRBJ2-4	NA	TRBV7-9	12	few	CASSSREDIQYF	TGTGCCAGCAGCTCCAGGGAGGACATTCAGTACTTC
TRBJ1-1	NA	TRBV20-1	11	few	CSAPLVAEAFF	TGCAGTGCTCCCTTAGTCGCTGAAGCTTTCTTT
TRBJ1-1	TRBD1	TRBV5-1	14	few	CASYRGGMNTEAFF	TGCGCCAGCTACAGGGGCGGAATGAACACTGAAGCTTTCTTT
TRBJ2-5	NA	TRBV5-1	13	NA	CASSFRDQETQYF	TGCGCCAGCAGCTTCCGGGACCAAGAGACCCAGTACTTC
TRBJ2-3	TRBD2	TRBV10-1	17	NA	CASSETLGGSPTDTQYF	TGCGCCAGCAGTGAGACACTCGGCGGGAGCCCCACAGATACGCAGTATTTT